This T cell receptor (beta chain) was sequenced during a study of response to subunit inactivated influenza vaccine. Whole-study results and caveats: The authors offered the suggestion that each seasonal influenza vaccination recruits few new T cells.

This clonotype was observed many times. Its antigen is as yet unknown. From the RT-PCR reads, TCRdb called clonotypes with MiXCR, one entry per CDR3 protein. The repertoire has around 200,000 distinct CDR3 sequences, around a tenth of them found once; the top ten carry 9.5% to 13%. This sample comprised non-naive T cells sorted from PBMCs, obtained on the day of vaccination. The source of this sequence is a man aged 50 or older who received an inactivated influenza vaccine.

CDR3: CASSQDAANYGYTF. The CDR3, as DNA: TGCGCCAGCAGCCAAGATGCAGCTAACTATGGCTACACCTTC. The chain recombines TRBV4-1 with TRBJ1-2; D gene ambiguous. The germline V gene has CDR1 MGHRA and CDR2 YSYEKL. This CDR3 is 14 amino acids long. Between the trimmed V and J ends, which lost 0 bases and 0 bases, there was a span of 5 bases.